The clone carrying this TCR beta chain was picked up many times. TCRdb reprocessed the RT-PCR reads with MiXCR, giving one entry per CDR3 protein. Of around 650,000 distinct CDR3 sequences in the sample, around 14% were seen once. From germline, CDR1 is MNHEY and CDR2 SMNVEV (reference sequence). The ends lost 5 bases at V and 7 bases at J; junction bases unmatched: 11. The CDR3 is 15 amino acids. These data are taken from a study of response to subunit inactivated influenza vaccine. This TCR derives from a man in his forties or fifties who received an inactivated influenza vaccine. This sequence joins TRBV27 and TRBJ2-7; 10 positions agree with TRBD1. Sequenced here: PBMCs from blood, sampled about 11 days after vaccination. The CDR3 nucleotides read TGTGCCAGCAGTGCCTATCGCGGGACAGGGGATGAGCAGTACTTC. Translated: CASSAYRGTGDEQYF.